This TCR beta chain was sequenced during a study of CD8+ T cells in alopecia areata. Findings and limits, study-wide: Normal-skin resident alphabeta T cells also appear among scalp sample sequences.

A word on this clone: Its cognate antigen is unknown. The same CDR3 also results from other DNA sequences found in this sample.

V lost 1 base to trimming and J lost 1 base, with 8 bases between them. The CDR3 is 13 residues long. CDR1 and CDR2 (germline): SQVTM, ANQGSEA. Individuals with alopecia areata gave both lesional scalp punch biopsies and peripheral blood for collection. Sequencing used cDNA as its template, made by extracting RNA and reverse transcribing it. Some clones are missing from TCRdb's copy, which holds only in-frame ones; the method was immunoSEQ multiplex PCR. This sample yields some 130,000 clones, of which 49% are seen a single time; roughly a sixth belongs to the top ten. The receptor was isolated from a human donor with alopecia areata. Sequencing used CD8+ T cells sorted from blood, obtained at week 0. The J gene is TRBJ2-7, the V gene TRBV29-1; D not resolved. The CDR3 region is CSVEGAESYEQYF. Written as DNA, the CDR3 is TGCAGCGTTGAAGGGGCAGAGTCCTACGAGCAGTACTTC.